Listed below are T cell receptor beta chains from one sample, sequenced in a study of T cell responses to AZD1222 COVID-19 vaccine. Sequenced by immunoSEQ multiplex PCR; TCRdb stores in-frame clones only, minus some. The repertoire holds approximately 94,000 clones, with approximately 89% as singletons. The sequencing here drew on peripheral blood, taken on day 0 of MenACWY control vaccination. The receptors were gathered from an adult in good health. CDR3s leave out the opening cysteine and the closing phenylalanine or tryptophan. Each record gives: clone size, D gene, J gene, V gene, CDR3 protein. A D gene is named only where the DNA matches it firmly. Some rows have no size entry. The others give once, few or many, or a class for an expanded clone.

clone size: few
D gene: TRBD1
J gene: TRBJ1-5
V gene: TRBV10-3
CDR3 protein: AIRGGQGNQPQH

clone size: -
D gene: TRBD1
J gene: TRBJ1-2
V gene: TRBV28
CDR3 protein: ASSFPGGPYGYT

clone size: once
D gene: -
J gene: TRBJ1-6
V gene: TRBV6-1
CDR3 protein: ASSEGQGPSPLH

clone size: -
D gene: -
J gene: TRBJ2-1
V gene: TRBV9
CDR3 protein: ASSANPPSRGTVGNEQF

clone size: few
D gene: -
J gene: TRBJ1-2
V gene: TRBV4-1
CDR3 protein: ASSQPSGTPLTENYGYT

clone size: -
D gene: TRBD2
J gene: TRBJ2-3
V gene: TRBV5-1
CDR3 protein: ASSASSGPTDTQY

clone size: -
D gene: -
J gene: TRBJ1-4
V gene: TRBV7-2
CDR3 protein: ASSRTESLEKLF

clone size: -
D gene: TRBD2
J gene: TRBJ2-1
V gene: TRBV6-5
CDR3 protein: ASSPGLAEYNEQF

clone size: -
D gene: TRBD1
J gene: TRBJ2-4
V gene: TRBV3-1/TRBV3-2
CDR3 protein: ASSQEGETGGASKNIQY

clone size: -
D gene: -
J gene: TRBJ2-7
V gene: TRBV7-6
CDR3 protein: ASSFQTRGEQY

clone size: -
D gene: -
J gene: TRBJ2-7
V gene: TRBV11-2
CDR3 protein: ASSLAGGGGYEQY

clone size: few
D gene: -
J gene: TRBJ1-6
V gene: TRBV28
CDR3 protein: ASSPPEYNSPLH

clone size: few
D gene: -
J gene: TRBJ2-7
V gene: TRBV3-1/TRBV3-2
CDR3 protein: ASSQVSVRQY

clone size: -
D gene: TRBD1
J gene: TRBJ1-2
V gene: TRBV4-3
CDR3 protein: ASSQGTGSYGYT

clone size: -
D gene: TRBD2
J gene: TRBJ2-3
V gene: TRBV28
CDR3 protein: ASSWPSGTSGSLTDTQY

clone size: -
D gene: -
J gene: TRBJ2-7
V gene: TRBV7-2
CDR3 protein: ASSLLAGIYEQY

clone size: -
D gene: TRBD1
J gene: TRBJ1-4
V gene: TRBV7-2
CDR3 protein: ASSSGQGSEKLF

clone size: few
D gene: TRBD1
J gene: TRBJ2-7
V gene: TRBV11-1
CDR3 protein: ASSRPGTGIGEQY

clone size: -
D gene: -
J gene: TRBJ2-7
V gene: TRBV18
CDR3 protein: ASSPSGDSYEQY